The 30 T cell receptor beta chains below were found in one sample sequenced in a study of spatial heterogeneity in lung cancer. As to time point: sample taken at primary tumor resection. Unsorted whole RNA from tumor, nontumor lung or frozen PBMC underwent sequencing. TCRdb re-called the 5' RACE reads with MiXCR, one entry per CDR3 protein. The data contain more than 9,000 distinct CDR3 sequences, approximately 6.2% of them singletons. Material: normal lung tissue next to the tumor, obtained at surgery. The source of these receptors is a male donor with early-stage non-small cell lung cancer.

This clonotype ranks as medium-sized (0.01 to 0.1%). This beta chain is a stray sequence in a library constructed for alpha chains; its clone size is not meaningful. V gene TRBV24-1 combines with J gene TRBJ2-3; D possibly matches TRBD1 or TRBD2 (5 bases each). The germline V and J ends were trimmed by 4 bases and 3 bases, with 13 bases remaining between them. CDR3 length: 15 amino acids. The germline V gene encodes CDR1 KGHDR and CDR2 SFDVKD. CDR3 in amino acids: CATSETGTQTDTQYF. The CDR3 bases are TGTGCCACCAGTGAGACCGGGACCCAGACAGATACGCAGTATTTT.

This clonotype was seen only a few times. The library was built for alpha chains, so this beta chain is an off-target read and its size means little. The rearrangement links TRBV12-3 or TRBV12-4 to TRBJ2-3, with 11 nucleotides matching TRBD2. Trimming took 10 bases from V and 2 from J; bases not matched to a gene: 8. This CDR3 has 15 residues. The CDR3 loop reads CATSLAGGTTDTQYF. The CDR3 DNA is TGTGCCACCTCCCTAGCGGGAGGTACCACAGATACGCAGTATTTT.

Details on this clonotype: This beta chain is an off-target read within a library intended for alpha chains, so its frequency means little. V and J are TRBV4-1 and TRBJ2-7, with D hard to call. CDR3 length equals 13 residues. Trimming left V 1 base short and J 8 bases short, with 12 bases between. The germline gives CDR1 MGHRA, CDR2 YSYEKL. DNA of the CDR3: TGCGCCAGCAGCCAAGCTTCCTACACCCAGCAGTACTTC. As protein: CASSQASYTQQYF.

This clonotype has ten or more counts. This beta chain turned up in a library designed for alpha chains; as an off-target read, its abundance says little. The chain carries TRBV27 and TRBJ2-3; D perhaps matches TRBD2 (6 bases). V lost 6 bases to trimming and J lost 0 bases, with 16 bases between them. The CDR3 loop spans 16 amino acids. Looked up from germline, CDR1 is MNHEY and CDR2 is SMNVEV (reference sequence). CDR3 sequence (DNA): TGTGCCAGCAGCGCTCCTACTAGCAAAAGCACAGATACGCAGTATTTT. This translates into CASSAPTSKSTDTQYF.

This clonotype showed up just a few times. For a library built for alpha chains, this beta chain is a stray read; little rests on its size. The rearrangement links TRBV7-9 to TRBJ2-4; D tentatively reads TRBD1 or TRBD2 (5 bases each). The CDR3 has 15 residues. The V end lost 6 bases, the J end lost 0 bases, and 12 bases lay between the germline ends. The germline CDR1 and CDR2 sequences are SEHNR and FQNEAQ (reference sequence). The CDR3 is CASSSRDLAKNIQYF. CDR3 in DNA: TGTGCCAGCAGTTCCCGGGACCTAGCCAAAAACATTCAGTACTTC.

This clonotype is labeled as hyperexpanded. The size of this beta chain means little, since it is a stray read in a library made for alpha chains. CDR3 DNA sequence: TGCAGCGTTACCGACAGGACCAGCTCCTACGAGCAGTACTTC. Amino acid sequence: CSVTDRTSSYEQYF. The chain has TRBV29-1 and TRBJ2-7, with a tentative D call TRBD1 (6 bases). Germline V gives CDR1 SQVTM, CDR2 ANQGSEA. Trimming cost V 5 bases and J 0 bases, with 14 bases left between them. The CDR3 contains 14 residues.

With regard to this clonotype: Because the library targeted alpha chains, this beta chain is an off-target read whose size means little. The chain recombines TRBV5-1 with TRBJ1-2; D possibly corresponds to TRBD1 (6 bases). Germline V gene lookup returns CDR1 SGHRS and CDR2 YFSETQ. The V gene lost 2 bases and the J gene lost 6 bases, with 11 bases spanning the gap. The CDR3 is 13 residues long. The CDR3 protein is CASSFPQGNGYTF. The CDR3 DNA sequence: TGCGCCAGCAGCTTTCCACAGGGAAATGGCTACACCTTC.

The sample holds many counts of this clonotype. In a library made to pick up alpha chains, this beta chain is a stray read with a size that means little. CDR3: CASTNRAHTDTQYF. CDR3 DNA: TGTGCCAGCACCAACCGGGCCCACACAGATACGCAGTATTTT. The rearrangement links TRBV12-3 or TRBV12-4 to TRBJ2-3, with D hard to call. This CDR3 comprises 14 residues. The V and J ends lost 7 bases and 2 bases respectively, with 13 bases between them.

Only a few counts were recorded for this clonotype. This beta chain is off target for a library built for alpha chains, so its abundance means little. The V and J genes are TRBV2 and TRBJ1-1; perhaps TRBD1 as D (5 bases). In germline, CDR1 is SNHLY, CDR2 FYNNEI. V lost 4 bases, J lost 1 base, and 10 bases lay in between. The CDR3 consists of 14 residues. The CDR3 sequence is CASSAGTENTEAFF. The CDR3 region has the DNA TGTGCCAGCAGTGCCGGGACTGAGAACACTGAAGCTTTCTTT.

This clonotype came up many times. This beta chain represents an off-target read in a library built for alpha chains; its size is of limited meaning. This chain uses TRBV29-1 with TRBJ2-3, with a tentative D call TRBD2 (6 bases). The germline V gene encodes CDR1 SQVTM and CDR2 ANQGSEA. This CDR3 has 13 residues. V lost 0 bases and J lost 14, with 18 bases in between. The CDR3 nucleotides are TGCAGCGTTGAAGATGTCGACAGCGGGTCCGGGTATTTT. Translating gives CSVEDVDSGSGYF.

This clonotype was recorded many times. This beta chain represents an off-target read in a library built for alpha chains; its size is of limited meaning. This chain's CDR3 is CASSREHSYEQYF. In nucleotides, the CDR3 is TGTGCCAGCAGCCGGGAGCACTCCTACGAGCAGTACTTC. V gene TRBV2 combines with J gene TRBJ2-7; a possible D gene is TRBD2 (6 bases). Trimming left V 6 bases short and J 0 bases short, with 9 bases between. The germline V gene encodes CDR1 SNHLY and CDR2 FYNNEI. This CDR3 is 13 amino acids long.

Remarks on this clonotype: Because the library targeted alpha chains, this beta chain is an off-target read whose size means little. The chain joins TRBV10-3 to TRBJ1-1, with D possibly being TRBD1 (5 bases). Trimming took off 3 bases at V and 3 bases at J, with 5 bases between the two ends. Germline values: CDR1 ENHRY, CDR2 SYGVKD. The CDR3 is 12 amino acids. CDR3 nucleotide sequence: TGTGCCATCAGTGACAGGGACACTGAAGCTTTCTTT. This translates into CAISDRDTEAFF.

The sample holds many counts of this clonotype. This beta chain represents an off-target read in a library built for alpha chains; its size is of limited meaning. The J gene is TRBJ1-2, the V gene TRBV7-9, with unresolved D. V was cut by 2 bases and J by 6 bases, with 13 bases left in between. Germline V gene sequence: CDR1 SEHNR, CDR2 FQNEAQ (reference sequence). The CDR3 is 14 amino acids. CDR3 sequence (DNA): TGTGCCAGCAGCTTATTGTCGGCAATAGATGGCTACACCTTC. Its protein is CASSLLSAIDGYTF.

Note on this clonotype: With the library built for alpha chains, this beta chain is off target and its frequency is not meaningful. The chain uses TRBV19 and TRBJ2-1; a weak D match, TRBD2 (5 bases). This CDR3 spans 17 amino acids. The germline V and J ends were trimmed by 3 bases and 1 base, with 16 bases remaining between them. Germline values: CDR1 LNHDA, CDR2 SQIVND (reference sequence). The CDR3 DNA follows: TGTGCCAGTAGTATCGCGGGTCTCCTTTCGTCCTACAATGAGCAGTTCTTC. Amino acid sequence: CASSIAGLLSSYNEQFF.

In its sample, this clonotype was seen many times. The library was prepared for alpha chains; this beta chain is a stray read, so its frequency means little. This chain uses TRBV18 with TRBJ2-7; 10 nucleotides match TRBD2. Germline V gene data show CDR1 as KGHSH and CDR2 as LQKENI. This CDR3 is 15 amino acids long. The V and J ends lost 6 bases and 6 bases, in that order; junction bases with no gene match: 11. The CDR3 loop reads CASSPPASGGLEQYF. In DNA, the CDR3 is TGTGCCAGCTCCCCTCCCGCTAGCGGGGGCCTCGAGCAGTACTTC.

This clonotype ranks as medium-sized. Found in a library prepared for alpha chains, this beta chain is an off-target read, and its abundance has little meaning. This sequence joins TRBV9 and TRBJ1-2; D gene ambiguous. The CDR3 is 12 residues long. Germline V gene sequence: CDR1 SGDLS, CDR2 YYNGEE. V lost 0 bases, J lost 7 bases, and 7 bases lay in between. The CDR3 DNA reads TGTGCCAGCAGCGTAGATCTAGTTGGCTACACCTTC. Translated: CASSVDLVGYTF.

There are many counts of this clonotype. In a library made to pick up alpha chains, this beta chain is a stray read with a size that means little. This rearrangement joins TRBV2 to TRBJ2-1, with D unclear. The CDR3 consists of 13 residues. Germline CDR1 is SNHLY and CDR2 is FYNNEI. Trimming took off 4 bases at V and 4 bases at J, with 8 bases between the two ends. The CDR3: CASSVWSYNEQFF. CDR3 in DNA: TGTGCCAGCAGTGTATGGAGTTACAATGAGCAGTTCTTC. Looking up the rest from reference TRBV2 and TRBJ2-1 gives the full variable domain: EPEVTQTPSHQVTQMGQEVILRCVPISNHLYFYWYRQILGQKVEFLVSFYNNEISEKSEIFDDQFSVERPDGSNFTLKIRSTKLEDSAMYFCASSVWSYNEQFFGPGTRLTVL.

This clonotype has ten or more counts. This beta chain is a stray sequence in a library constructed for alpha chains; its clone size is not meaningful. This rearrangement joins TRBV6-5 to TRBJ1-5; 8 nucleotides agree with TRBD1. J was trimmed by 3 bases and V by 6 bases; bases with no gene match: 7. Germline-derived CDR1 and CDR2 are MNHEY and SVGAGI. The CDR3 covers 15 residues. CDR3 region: CASRRQGLDNQPQHF. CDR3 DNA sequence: TGTGCCAGCAGACGACAGGGGTTGGACAATCAGCCCCAGCATTTT.

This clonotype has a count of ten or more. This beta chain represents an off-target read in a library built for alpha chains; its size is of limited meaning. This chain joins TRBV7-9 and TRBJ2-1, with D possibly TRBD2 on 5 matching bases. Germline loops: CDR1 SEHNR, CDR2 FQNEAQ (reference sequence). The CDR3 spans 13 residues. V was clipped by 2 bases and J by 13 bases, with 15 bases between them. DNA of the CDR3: TGTGCCAGCAGCTTATCGGCTAGCTCAGCTCAGTTCTTC. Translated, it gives CASSLSASSAQFF.

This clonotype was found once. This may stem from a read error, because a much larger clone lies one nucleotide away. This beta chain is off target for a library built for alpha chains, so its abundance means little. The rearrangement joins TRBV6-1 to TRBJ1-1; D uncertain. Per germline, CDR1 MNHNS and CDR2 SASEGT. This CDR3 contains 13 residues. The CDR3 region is CAGSELGYTEAFF. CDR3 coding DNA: TGTGCCGGCAGTGAGTTAGGTTACACTGAAGCTTTCTTT.

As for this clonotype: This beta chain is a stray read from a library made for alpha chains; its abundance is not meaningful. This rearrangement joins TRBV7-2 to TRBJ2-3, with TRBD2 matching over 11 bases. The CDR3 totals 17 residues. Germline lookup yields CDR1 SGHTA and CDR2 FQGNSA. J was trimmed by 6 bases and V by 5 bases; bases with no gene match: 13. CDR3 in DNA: TGTGCCAGCAGCCGGATGCCCTTAGCGGGAGGGGGGGATACGCAGTATTTT. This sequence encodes CASSRMPLAGGGDTQYF.

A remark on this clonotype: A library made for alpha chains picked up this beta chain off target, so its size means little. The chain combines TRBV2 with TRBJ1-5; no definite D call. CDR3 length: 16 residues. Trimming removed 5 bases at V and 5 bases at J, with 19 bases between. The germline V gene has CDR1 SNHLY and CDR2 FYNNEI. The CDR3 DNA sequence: TGTGCCAGCAGTTCCGTGGCTAGTAGCTTTGATCAGCCCCAGCATTTT. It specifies CASSSVASSFDQPQHF.

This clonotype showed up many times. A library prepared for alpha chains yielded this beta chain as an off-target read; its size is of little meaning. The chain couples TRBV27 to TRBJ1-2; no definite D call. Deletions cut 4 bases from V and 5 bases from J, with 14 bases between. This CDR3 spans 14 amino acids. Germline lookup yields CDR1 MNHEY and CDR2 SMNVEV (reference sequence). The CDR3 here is CASSSGSGRYGYTF. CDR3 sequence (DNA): TGTGCCAGCAGTTCCGGATCCGGGAGATATGGCTACACCTTC.

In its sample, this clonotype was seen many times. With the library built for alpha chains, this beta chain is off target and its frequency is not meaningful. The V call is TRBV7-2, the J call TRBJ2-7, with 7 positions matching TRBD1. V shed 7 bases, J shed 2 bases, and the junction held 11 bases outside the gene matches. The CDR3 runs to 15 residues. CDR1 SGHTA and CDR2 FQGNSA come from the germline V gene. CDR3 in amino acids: CASTLAGTEPYEQYF. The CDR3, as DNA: TGTGCCAGCACCCTAGCTGGGACAGAGCCCTACGAGCAGTACTTC.

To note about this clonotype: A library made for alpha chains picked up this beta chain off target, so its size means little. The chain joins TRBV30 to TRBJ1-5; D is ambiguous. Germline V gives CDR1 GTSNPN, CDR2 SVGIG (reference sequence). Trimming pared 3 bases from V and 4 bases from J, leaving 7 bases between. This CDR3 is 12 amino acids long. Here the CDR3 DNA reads TGTGCCTGGAGCGAACAAAATCAGCCCCAGCATTTT. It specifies CAWSEQNQPQHF.

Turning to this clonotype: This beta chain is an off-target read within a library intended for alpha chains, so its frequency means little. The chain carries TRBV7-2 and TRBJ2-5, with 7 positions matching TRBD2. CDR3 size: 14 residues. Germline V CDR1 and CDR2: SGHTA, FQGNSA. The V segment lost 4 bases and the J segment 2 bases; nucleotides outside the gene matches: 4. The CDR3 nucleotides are TGTGCCAGCAGCTGGCGGGAGCTTCAAGAGACCCAGTACTTC. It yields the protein CASSWRELQETQYF. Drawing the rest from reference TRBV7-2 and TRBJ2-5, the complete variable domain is GAGVSQSPSNKVTEKGKDVELRCDPISGHTALYWYRQSLGQGLEFLIYFQGNSAPDKSGLPSDRFSAERTGGSVSTLTIQRTQQEDSAVYLCASSWRELQETQYFGPGTRLLVL.

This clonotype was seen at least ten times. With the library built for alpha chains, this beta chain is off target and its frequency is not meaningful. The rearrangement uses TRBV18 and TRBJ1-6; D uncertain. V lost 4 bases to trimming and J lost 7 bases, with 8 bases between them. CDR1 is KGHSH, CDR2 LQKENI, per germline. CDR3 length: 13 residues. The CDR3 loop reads CASSLASNSPLHF. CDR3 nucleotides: TGTGCCAGCTCACTCGCCTCAAATTCACCCCTCCACTTT.

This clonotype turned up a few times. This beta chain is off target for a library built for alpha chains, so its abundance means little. The CDR3 bases are TGTGCCAGCAGCCAAACTGAGAGGACAAACATTCAGTACTTC. The encoded protein is CASSQTERTNIQYF. The genes are TRBV11-2 and TRBJ2-4, with D hard to call. Trimming stripped 5 bases from V and 6 bases from J, with 14 bases between. The CDR3 runs 14 residues. Germline values: CDR1 SGHAT, CDR2 FQNNGV.

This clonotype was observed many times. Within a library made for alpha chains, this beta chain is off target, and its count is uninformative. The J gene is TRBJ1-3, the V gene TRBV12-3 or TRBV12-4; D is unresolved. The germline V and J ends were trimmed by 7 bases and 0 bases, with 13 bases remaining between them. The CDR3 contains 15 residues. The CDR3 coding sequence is TGTGCCAGCACCTCCGGCAGCGACTCTGGAAACACCATATATTTT. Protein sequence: CASTSGSDSGNTIYF.

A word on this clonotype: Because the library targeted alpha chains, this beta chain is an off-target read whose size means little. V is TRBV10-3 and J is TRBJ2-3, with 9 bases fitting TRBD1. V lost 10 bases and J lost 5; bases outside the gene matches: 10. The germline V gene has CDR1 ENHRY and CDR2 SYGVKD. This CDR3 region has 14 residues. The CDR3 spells CATGPGQGRDTQYF. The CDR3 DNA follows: TGTGCCACGGGACCGGGACAGGGACGAGATACGCAGTATTTT.